This T cell receptor (beta chain) originates from a study of cytomegalovirus exposure and HLA in healthy donors (dated by TCRdb to the late 2010s). Describing the broader study: In an earlier analysis of under 750 of the donors, 250 to 300 Gb of sequence data and about 110 million unique TCR beta sequences from 150 million to 200 million T cells were reported. Roughly 300 gigabases of sequencing data and approximately 91 million unique TCR sequences made up an early release that covered around 640 HLA-typed donors. Among the approximately 430 genotyped donors, around 79% belonged to the genetic ancestry cluster associated with self-reported Caucasian donors. The study aimed to test whether cataloging public T cell receptors could reveal signatures of past pathogen exposure. The study used immunosequencing to profile the T cell repertoires of about 670 subjects and linked those repertoires to cytomegalovirus serostatus. Along with the roughly 700-subject first cohort, a separate validation cohort of more than 90 different subjects was used. To predict cytomegalovirus infection status, the study brought together high-throughput TCR immunosequencing, statistical association of individual TCRs with disease status, and machine learning. To study patterns of TCR occurrence, a later analysis re-analyzed previously published TCR beta repertoires from several hundred donors and added high-resolution HLA genotyping. Rather than using new phenotypic data, the later analysis identified candidate immune exposures from TCR beta sequences and from how often those sequences occurred across donors. An earlier analysis of 587 of the donors applied high-throughput TCR beta sequencing to assess whether each TCR beta V gene segment acted as functional or pseudogenic. Donor age, sex, ethnicity and CMV serostatus were collected together with the repertoire data. A later genetic analysis used genome-wide SNP genotypes for 398 of the 666 donors, treating that subset as a discovery cohort. All discovery cohort repertoires had been generated using a single sequencing platform. HLA typing included class I and class II loci at four-digit resolution. Typing coverage differed by locus: A, B, C, DRB1 and DQB1 were typed in roughly 620-640 donors, DQA1 in 500 to 550, DPA1 in approximately 610, and DPB1 in approximately 450. Five DR-DQ haplotypes were treated as single units for association and clustering because of strong linkage in the cohort. Across around 400 genotyped donors of the cohort, an average of approximately 220,000 unique TCR beta nucleotide sequences per donor were sequenced, and about a sixth of those sequences were non-productive. Broader findings and caveats from the paper: According to a later genetic analysis, donors in an Asian-associated ancestry cluster had fewer N-insertions in productive TCRs than the approximately 700-donor mean. A further reported finding was that TCR beta sequences accurately predicted the HLA-A and HLA-B alleles for most subjects in the first cohort. Some IMGT-functional V segments, including TRBV6-2 and TRBV6-3, could not be distinguished by the 87-base-pair reads and were therefore excluded. According to a later analysis, TCR association rates differed among HLA loci, with DRB1 alleles showing the most associated TCRs and HLA-C alleles showing the fewest. According to a later analysis, most CMV-associated TCR beta chains appeared to be HLA-restricted, and the HLA associations seemed to be driven largely by CMV exposure. Broadly in line with IMGT annotations, most TCR beta V segments showed up in productive rearrangements about 90% or about 30% of the time in an earlier analysis of around 550 of the donors. A later genetic analysis associated a missense DCLRE1C variant with V-gene and J-gene trimming of TCR beta chains, and an independent cohort replicated the association. Immune exposure information for the cohort was limited to CMV serostatus. Three of the identified cytomegalovirus-associated TCR beta chains were confirmed in vitro to be specific for cytomegalovirus antigens. A later analysis associated some 17,000 TCR beta sequences with specific HLA alleles at a false discovery rate of 0.05. Linkage disequilibrium might explain the correlated functional status among segregating V segments, but an unknown experimental factor could not be ruled out. The classifier was reported to diagnose cytomegalovirus status with high specificity and sensitivity in both the original cohort and the validation cohort. Only TCR beta chains were sequenced in this cohort, and the absence of alpha or paired-chain data limited detectable features. The earlier analysis of a few hundred of the donors excluded roughly 16 rarely observed V segments, including chromosome 9 orphons, because counts were too low. The sequencing pipeline was judged likely to have produced a cluster of highly shared sequence variants as a technical artifact. Across donors, most TCR sequences were observed very rarely, whereas some public TCRs were present in many individuals. A later analysis found that HLA-associated TCR beta chains were more clonally expanded and had lower generation probabilities than equally common non-associated chains. Roughly uniform sequencing depth across donors was assumed in presence/absence analyses, although this assumption may not hold. Because HLA typing was unavailable for some donors at each locus, only the typed subset was used in association tests. A total of 164 TCR beta chains were listed by the study as associated with cytomegalovirus. When HLA alleles, especially DR and DQ, strongly co-occurred, TCR associations were difficult to assign to individual alleles. According to the authors, the approach could potentially be generalized to other disease states and immunological phenotypes. According to a later analysis, parvovirus B19, influenza, CMV and Epstein-Barr virus appeared linked to several top co-occurrence clusters.

The cohort consisted of 666 healthy bone marrow donors. At the time of sampling, every cohort member was nominally healthy, though immune exposures that went unrecorded were likely present. The donor was CMV seronegative and belonged to the group of around 350 seronegative cohort members. A peripheral blood sample was collected from each donor, and TCR beta sequencing was performed on peripheral blood mononuclear cells. The Qiagen DNeasy Blood Extraction Kit was used to extract genomic DNA from the blood cell samples. The protocol used for the library was the immunoSEQ multiplex PCR assay. The multiplex PCR relied on a mix of 60 forward primers for TCR Vbeta segments and 13 reverse primers for TCR Jbeta segments. The CDR3 region of rearranged TCR beta genes was amplified from genomic DNA with a multiplex PCR assay. On the Illumina HiSeq System, the amplified TCR beta libraries were sequenced as 87-base-pair reads. Per the source publication's procedure: In a later analysis, tens of millions of unique TCR beta chains were counted across the roughly 610 repertoires, and roughly 10 million of these chains were shared by at least two donors. To remove PCR and sequencing errors, raw reads were error-corrected and collapsed into unique sequences using a nearest-neighbor algorithm that merged closely related sequences. CDR3 sequences were aligned to IMGT reference sequences to assign V, D and J gene segments. For a sequence to be retained, at least a six-nucleotide match to both a V gene segment and a J gene segment was required. Rearrangements were called productive when the CDR3 lacked stop codons and stayed in frame with V and J; all others were non-productive. CDR3 was defined by IMGT convention, running from the second conserved V-encoded cysteine to the conserved J-encoded phenylalanine. The earlier analysis of about 640 of the donors excluded any sequence lacking an unambiguous match to a single V gene segment. In an earlier analysis of a few hundred of the donors, V segments were called functional above 56.7% productive rearrangements and were called segregating when the between-donor standard deviation exceeded 5%. A statistical classification framework was built to diagnose cytomegalovirus status from the catalog of TCR beta chain sequences. V and J gene assignment, in a later analysis, came from comparing TCR nucleotide sequences with IMGT/GENE-DB human TR gene sequences. The TCRdist pipeline was used in a later analysis to assign CDR3 sequences and most-parsimonious VDJ recombination scenarios. In a later analysis, each TCR beta chain was defined by its CDR3 amino acid sequence together with its V-gene family, and reads lacking a unique V-gene family were excluded. To address suspected cross-contamination and a sequencing artifact, a later analysis removed around 600 highly shared, low-generation-probability nucleotide sequences. In a later analysis, a clonal expansion index for each public chain was calculated from normalized within-repertoire ranks of inferred template counts. In a later analysis, generation probabilities were computed using a VDJ recombination model fitted to out-of-frame rearrangements, and the results were checked against IGoR. In a later analysis, hypergeometric tests were used to score TCR-TCR, TCR-HLA and TCR-CMV co-occurrence, with a repertoire-size bias correction applied to TCR pairs. A later analysis estimated false discovery rates by permuting HLA or CMV assignments 20 times. A later analysis grouped co-occurring TCRs with DBSCAN, adding TCRdist sequence similarity when clustering within HLA-allele-positive subsets. Co-occurrence clustering excluded repertoires with fewer than 30,000 or more than 120,000 public chains, plus five with anomalous nucleotide sharing. The clones in this table, taken by TCRdb from immuneACCESS, are in-frame only. Not every clone is retained; where verified, under half of the shortfall comes from an unresolved V gene, and the cause of the rest is unknown. Clone size and V and J calls were adopted from that table, with D and trimming inferred from the DNA. The sample contains 150,000 to 250,000 clones, 65% to 90% of them found a single time. Less than 2.5% of the sample goes to the ten largest clones.

This clone has only a few counts. Which antigen it targets is not known. Base qualities were left out, and no much larger clone turns up one base away. For this chain, trimming is 8 bases at the V end and 1 base at the J end, and the number of junction bases without a gene match is 10. The CDR3 contains 15 residues, cysteine and phenylalanine counted. Only the CDR3 part of the read is kept: 45 bases, read in frame from the first base. From a lookup of the germline V gene (reference sequence), CDR1 and CDR2 are MNHEY and SMNVEV. This TCR came from a woman aged 50 to 60 in good health and CMV-seronegative. The chain links TRBV27 with TRBJ1-1, with TRBD1 matching 7 junction bases. Sequenced input: PBMCs. The bases are TGTGCCAGCCACTTCGCGGGACAGCCGAACACTGAAGCTTTCTTT. Translated, it gives CASHFAGQPNTEAFF.